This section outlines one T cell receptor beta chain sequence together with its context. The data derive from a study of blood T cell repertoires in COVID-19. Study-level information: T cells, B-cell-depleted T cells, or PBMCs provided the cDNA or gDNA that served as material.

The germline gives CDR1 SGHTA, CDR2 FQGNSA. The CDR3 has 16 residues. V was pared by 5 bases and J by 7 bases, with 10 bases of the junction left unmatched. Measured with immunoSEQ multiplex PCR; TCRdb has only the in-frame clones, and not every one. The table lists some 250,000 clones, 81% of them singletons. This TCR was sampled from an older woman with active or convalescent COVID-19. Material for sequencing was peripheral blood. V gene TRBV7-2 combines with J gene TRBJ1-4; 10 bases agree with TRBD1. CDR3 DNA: TGTGCCAGCAGCCCCCCCGAGGGGGACAGGGGTGAAAAACTGTTTTTT. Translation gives CASSPPEGDRGEKLFF.